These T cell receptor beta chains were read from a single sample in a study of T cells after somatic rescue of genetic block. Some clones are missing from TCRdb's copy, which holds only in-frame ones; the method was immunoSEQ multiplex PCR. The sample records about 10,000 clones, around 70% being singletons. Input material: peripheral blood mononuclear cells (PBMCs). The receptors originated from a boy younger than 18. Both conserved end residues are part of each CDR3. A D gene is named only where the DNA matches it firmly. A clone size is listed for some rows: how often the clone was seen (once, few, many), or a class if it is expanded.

CDR3 protein: CASSNWGGTTNEKLFF
CDR3 DNA: TGTGCCAGCAGCAATTGGGGAGGGACAACTAATGAAAAACTGTTTTTT
D gene: -
V gene: TRBV5-5
J gene: TRBJ1-4
clone size: -

CDR3 protein: CASSLVPGDTGELFF
CDR3 DNA: TGTGCCAGCAGCTTAGTCCCGGGCGACACCGGGGAGCTGTTTTTT
D gene: -
V gene: TRBV7-9
J gene: TRBJ2-2
clone size: -

CDR3 protein: CASIKRTGSRYTEACF
CDR3 DNA: TGTGCCTCCATTAAAAGGACAGGCAGTAGGTACACTGAAGCTTGCTTT
D gene: TRBD1
V gene: TRBV6-6
J gene: TRBJ1-1
clone size: -

CDR3 protein: CASSRTFGGPYGYTF
CDR3 DNA: TGTGCCAGCAGTCGTACTTTCGGGGGCCCCTATGGCTACACCTTC
D gene: -
V gene: TRBV14
J gene: TRBJ1-2
clone size: -

CDR3 protein: CASSFFDGAAQYF
CDR3 DNA: TGTGCCAGCAGCTTTTTCGACGGCGCTGCGCAGTACTTC
D gene: -
V gene: TRBV7-9
J gene: TRBJ2-7
clone size: -

CDR3 protein: CASSTGGPYEQYF
CDR3 DNA: TGTGCCAGTAGCACCGGAGGGCCTTACGAGCAGTACTTC
D gene: -
V gene: TRBV19
J gene: TRBJ2-7
clone size: -

CDR3 protein: CASSALSTGQPQHF
CDR3 DNA: TGTGCCAGCAGCGCTCTCTCGACGGGTCAGCCCCAGCATTTT
D gene: -
V gene: TRBV9
J gene: TRBJ1-5
clone size: -

CDR3 protein: CASSLGGGSYNSPLHF
CDR3 DNA: TGCGCCAGCAGCTTGGGGGGCGGCTCCTATAATTCACCCCTCCACTTT
D gene: -
V gene: TRBV5-1
J gene: TRBJ1-6
clone size: -

CDR3 protein: CASSQLAGAAYNEQFF
CDR3 DNA: TGTGCCAGCAGCCAATTAGCGGGAGCTGCCTACAATGAGCAGTTCTTC
D gene: TRBD2
V gene: TRBV2
J gene: TRBJ2-1
clone size: -

CDR3 protein: CASSPRTVGELFF
CDR3 DNA: TGTGCCAGCAGCCCCCGGACTGTCGGGGAGCTGTTTTTT
D gene: -
V gene: TRBV7-6
J gene: TRBJ2-2
clone size: -

CDR3 protein: CASSLAPGLRTDTQYF
CDR3 DNA: TGCGCCAGCAGCTTGGCCCCGGGACTCCGCACAGATACGCAGTATTTT
D gene: -
V gene: TRBV5-1
J gene: TRBJ2-3
clone size: -

CDR3 protein: CASSLTGNTEAFF
CDR3 DNA: TGTGCCAGCAGCTTAACAGGTAACACTGAAGCTTTCTTT
D gene: -
V gene: TRBV11-1
J gene: TRBJ1-1
clone size: -

CDR3 protein: CASSEEEGANQPQHF
CDR3 DNA: TGTGCCAGCAGTGAAGAGGAAGGGGCCAATCAGCCCCAGCATTTT
D gene: -
V gene: TRBV2
J gene: TRBJ1-5
clone size: -

CDR3 protein: CASSSGAYEQYF
CDR3 DNA: TGTGCCAGCAGCTCAGGGGCCTACGAGCAGTACTTC
D gene: -
V gene: TRBV7-4
J gene: TRBJ2-7
clone size: -

CDR3 protein: CASSRLGAGKNTDTQYF
CDR3 DNA: TGTGCCAGCAGTAGGTTGGGGGCAGGGAAAAACACAGATACGCAGTATTTT
D gene: -
V gene: TRBV27
J gene: TRBJ2-3
clone size: -

CDR3 protein: CASSIGHRGETQYF
CDR3 DNA: TGTGCCAGCAGCATAGGACACCGAGGGGAGACCCAGTACTTC
D gene: -
V gene: TRBV6-1
J gene: TRBJ2-5
clone size: -

CDR3 protein: CASSLTGGDTEAFF
CDR3 DNA: TGTGCCAGCAGCTTAACAGGTGGCGACACTGAAGCTTTCTTT
D gene: -
V gene: TRBV7-9
J gene: TRBJ1-1
clone size: -

CDR3 protein: CASSVAGRSNYNEQFF
CDR3 DNA: TGTGCCAGCAGCGTAGCGGGCAGGTCTAACTACAATGAGCAGTTCTTC
D gene: -
V gene: TRBV9
J gene: TRBJ2-1
clone size: -

CDR3 protein: CASSYSANSPLHF
CDR3 DNA: TGTGCCAGCAGTTACTCGGCGAATTCACCCCTCCACTTT
D gene: -
V gene: TRBV6-6
J gene: TRBJ1-6
clone size: -

CDR3 protein: CASSLSSSDTFYGYTF
CDR3 DNA: TGTGCCAGCAGTTTATCCTCGTCGGACACCTTCTATGGCTACACCTTC
D gene: -
V gene: TRBV28
J gene: TRBJ1-2
clone size: large

CDR3 protein: CASSQDVPVPYEQYF
CDR3 DNA: TGCGCCAGCAGCCAAGATGTGCCAGTCCCCTACGAGCAGTACTTC
D gene: -
V gene: TRBV4-1
J gene: TRBJ2-7
clone size: -

CDR3 protein: CASSPGLAGVDTQYF
CDR3 DNA: TGTGCCAGCAGCCCGGGACTAGCGGGAGTGGATACGCAGTATTTT
D gene: TRBD2
V gene: TRBV9
J gene: TRBJ2-3
clone size: -

CDR3 protein: CASSLGTGVGTQYF
CDR3 DNA: TGTGCCAGCAGTTTAGGAACAGGTGTAGGGACCCAGTACTTC
D gene: -
V gene: TRBV28
J gene: TRBJ2-5
clone size: -

CDR3 protein: CASSHDRGDTEAFF
CDR3 DNA: TGTGCCAGCAGTCACGACAGGGGTGACACTGAAGCTTTCTTT
D gene: TRBD1
V gene: TRBV6-6
J gene: TRBJ1-1
clone size: few

CDR3 protein: CASNRRHSSGANVLTF
CDR3 DNA: TGTGCCAGCAACCGACGACACAGCTCTGGGGCCAACGTCCTGACTTTC
D gene: -
V gene: TRBV2
J gene: TRBJ2-6
clone size: -

CDR3 protein: CASSLQGPKSNEKLFF
CDR3 DNA: TGTGCCAGCAGCTTACAGGGTCCTAAGTCTAATGAAAAACTGTTTTTT
D gene: -
V gene: TRBV7-9
J gene: TRBJ1-4
clone size: medium-sized

CDR3 protein: CASRKQVDEQYF
CDR3 DNA: TGTGCCAGCAGAAAACAGGTGGACGAGCAGTACTTC
D gene: -
V gene: TRBV6-1
J gene: TRBJ2-7
clone size: -

CDR3 protein: CASSLIPGDSYEQYF
CDR3 DNA: TGTGCCAGCAGTTTAATCCCAGGAGACTCCTACGAGCAGTACTTC
D gene: -
V gene: TRBV28
J gene: TRBJ2-7
clone size: -

CDR3 protein: CAWSVLEKLFF
CDR3 DNA: TGTGCCTGGAGTGTACTGGAAAAACTGTTTTTT
D gene: -
V gene: TRBV30
J gene: TRBJ1-4
clone size: -

CDR3 protein: CASSSWDRGLYGYTF
CDR3 DNA: TGTGCCAGCAGTTCTTGGGACAGGGGACTCTATGGCTACACCTTC
D gene: TRBD1
V gene: TRBV28
J gene: TRBJ1-2
clone size: few

CDR3 protein: CASSYPGYTEAFF
CDR3 DNA: TGTGCCAGCAGTTACCCAGGGTACACTGAAGCTTTCTTT
D gene: -
V gene: TRBV6-5
J gene: TRBJ1-1
clone size: once

CDR3 protein: CASSLGTTETQYF
CDR3 DNA: TGTGCCAGCAGCTTGGGGACCACTGAGACCCAGTACTTC
D gene: -
V gene: TRBV5-6
J gene: TRBJ2-5
clone size: -

CDR3 protein: CASSESSGIREQYF
CDR3 DNA: TGTGCCAGCAGTGAATCTTCCGGCATTCGCGAGCAGTACTTC
D gene: -
V gene: TRBV6-1
J gene: TRBJ2-7
clone size: -

CDR3 protein: CASSFGLLRTDTQYF
CDR3 DNA: TGTGCCAGCAGTTTTGGACTATTACGCACAGATACGCAGTATTTT
D gene: -
V gene: TRBV28
J gene: TRBJ2-3
clone size: -

CDR3 protein: CASSPLGQGSNQPQHF
CDR3 DNA: TGTGCCAGCTCACCACTCGGACAGGGGAGTAATCAGCCCCAGCATTTT
D gene: TRBD1
V gene: TRBV18
J gene: TRBJ1-5
clone size: -

CDR3 protein: CASTALRRANTGELFF
CDR3 DNA: TGTGCCAGTACCGCGTTAAGGAGGGCGAACACCGGGGAGCTGTTTTTT
D gene: -
V gene: TRBV19
J gene: TRBJ2-2
clone size: -

CDR3 protein: CASRWTGGTGELFF
CDR3 DNA: TGTGCCAGCAGATGGACAGGGGGCACCGGGGAGCTGTTTTTT
D gene: TRBD1
V gene: TRBV6-6
J gene: TRBJ2-2
clone size: few

CDR3 protein: CASSLGGGSNQPQHF
CDR3 DNA: TGTGCCAGCAGTTTGGGCGGGGGGAGCAATCAGCCCCAGCATTTT
D gene: -
V gene: TRBV6-5
J gene: TRBJ1-5
clone size: -

CDR3 protein: CASSVEGSGRDEQFF
CDR3 DNA: TGTGCCAGCAGCGTAGAGGGTAGCGGGAGGGATGAGCAGTTCTTC
D gene: TRBD2
V gene: TRBV9
J gene: TRBJ2-1
clone size: -

CDR3 protein: CASSPRTSGTQKYEQYF
CDR3 DNA: TGTGCCAGCAGCCCCCGGACTAGCGGGACCCAAAAATACGAGCAGTACTTC
D gene: TRBD2
V gene: TRBV9
J gene: TRBJ2-7
clone size: -

CDR3 protein: CASSFLLQETQYF
CDR3 DNA: TGTGCCAGCAGCTTTTTGCTTCAAGAGACCCAGTACTTC
D gene: -
V gene: TRBV5-6
J gene: TRBJ2-5
clone size: -

CDR3 protein: CASSLFQESMRQYF
CDR3 DNA: TGCGCCAGCAGCTTGTTCCAGGAGTCCATGCGGCAGTACTTC
D gene: -
V gene: TRBV5-1
J gene: TRBJ2-7
clone size: medium-sized

CDR3 protein: CASSLSNSGLAGVTDTQYF
CDR3 DNA: TGCGCCAGCAGTCTGTCAAACTCGGGACTAGCGGGGGTCACAGATACGCAGTATTTT
D gene: TRBD2
V gene: TRBV23-1
J gene: TRBJ2-3
clone size: -

CDR3 protein: CASSIGGGGLEQFF
CDR3 DNA: TGTGCCAGTAGTATAGGAGGCGGGGGCCTTGAGCAGTTCTTC
D gene: -
V gene: TRBV19
J gene: TRBJ2-1
clone size: -

CDR3 protein: CASSYWASGNTIYF
CDR3 DNA: TGTGCCAGCAGCTACTGGGCCTCTGGAAACACCATATATTTT
D gene: -
V gene: TRBV5-6
J gene: TRBJ1-3
clone size: once

CDR3 protein: CAWSPGQASEQYF
CDR3 DNA: TGTGCCTGGAGTCCCGGGCAGGCCTCGGAGCAGTACTTC
D gene: -
V gene: TRBV30
J gene: TRBJ2-7
clone size: -

CDR3 protein: CASSWQGGYGYTF
CDR3 DNA: TGTGCCAGCAGCTGGCAGGGAGGGTATGGCTACACCTTC
D gene: -
V gene: TRBV5-6
J gene: TRBJ1-2
clone size: -

CDR3 protein: CSAMDRLEQYF
CDR3 DNA: TGCAGTGCTATGGACCGGTTGGAGCAGTACTTC
D gene: -
V gene: TRBV20-1
J gene: TRBJ2-7
clone size: -

CDR3 protein: CASSYSTGQHEKLFF
CDR3 DNA: TGTGCCAGCAGTTACTCGACGGGACAACATGAAAAACTGTTTTTT
D gene: -
V gene: TRBV6-5
J gene: TRBJ1-4
clone size: -